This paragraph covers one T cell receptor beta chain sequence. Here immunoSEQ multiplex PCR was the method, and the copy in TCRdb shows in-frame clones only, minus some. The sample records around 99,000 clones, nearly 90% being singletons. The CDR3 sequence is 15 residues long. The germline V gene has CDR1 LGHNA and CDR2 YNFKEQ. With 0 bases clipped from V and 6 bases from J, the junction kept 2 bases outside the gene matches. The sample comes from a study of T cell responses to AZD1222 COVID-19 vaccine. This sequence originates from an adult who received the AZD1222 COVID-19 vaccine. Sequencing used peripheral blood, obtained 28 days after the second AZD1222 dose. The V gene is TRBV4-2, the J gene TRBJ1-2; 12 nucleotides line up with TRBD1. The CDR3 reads CASSQDGTGGDGYTF. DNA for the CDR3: TGTGCCAGCAGCCAAGACGGGACAGGGGGCGATGGCTACACCTTC.